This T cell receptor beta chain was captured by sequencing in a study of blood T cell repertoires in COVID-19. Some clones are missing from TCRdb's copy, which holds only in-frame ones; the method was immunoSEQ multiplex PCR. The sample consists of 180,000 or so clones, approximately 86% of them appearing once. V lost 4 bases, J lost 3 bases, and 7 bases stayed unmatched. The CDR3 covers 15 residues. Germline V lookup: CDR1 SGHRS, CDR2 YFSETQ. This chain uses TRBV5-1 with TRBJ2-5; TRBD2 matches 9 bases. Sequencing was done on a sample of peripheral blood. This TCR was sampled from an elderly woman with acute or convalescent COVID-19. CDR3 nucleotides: TGCGCCAGCAGCCCAAGCGGGGGGCGAGAAGAGACCCAGTACTTC. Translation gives CASSPSGGREETQYF.